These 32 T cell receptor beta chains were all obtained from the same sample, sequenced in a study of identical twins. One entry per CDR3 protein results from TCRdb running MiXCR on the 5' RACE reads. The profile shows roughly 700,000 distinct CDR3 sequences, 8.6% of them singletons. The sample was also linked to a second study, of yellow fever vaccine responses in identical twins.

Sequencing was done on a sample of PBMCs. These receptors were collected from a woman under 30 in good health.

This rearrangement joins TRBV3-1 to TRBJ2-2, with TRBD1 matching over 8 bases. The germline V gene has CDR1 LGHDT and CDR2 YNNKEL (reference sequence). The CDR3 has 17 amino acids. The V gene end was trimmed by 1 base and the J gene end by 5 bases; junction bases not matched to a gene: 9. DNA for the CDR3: TGTGCCAGCAGCCAAGTCCAAGGGGACAGGCTAACCGGGGAGCTGTTTTTT. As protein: CASSQVQGDRLTGELFF.

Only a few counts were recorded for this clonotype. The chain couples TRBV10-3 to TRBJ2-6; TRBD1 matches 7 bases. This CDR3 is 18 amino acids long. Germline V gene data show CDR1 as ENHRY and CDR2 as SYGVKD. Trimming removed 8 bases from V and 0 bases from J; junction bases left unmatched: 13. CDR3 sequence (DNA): TGTGCCATCCGGCCGGCAGGGGGTCTGCACTCTGGGGCCAACGTCCTGACTTTC. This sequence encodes CAIRPAGGLHSGANVLTF.

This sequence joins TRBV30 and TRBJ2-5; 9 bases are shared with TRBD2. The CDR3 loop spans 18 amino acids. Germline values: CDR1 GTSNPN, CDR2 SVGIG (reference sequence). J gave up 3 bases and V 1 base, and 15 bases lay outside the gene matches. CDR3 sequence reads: CAWSAFLLQRGEEETQYF. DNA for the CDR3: TGTGCCTGGAGTGCGTTCCTTTTACAGCGGGGGGAAGAAGAGACCCAGTACTTC. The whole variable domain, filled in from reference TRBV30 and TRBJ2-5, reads SQTIHQWPATLVQPVGSPLSLECTVEGTSNPNLYWYRQAAGRGLQLLFYSVGIGQISSEVPQNLSASRPQDRQFILSSKKLLLSDSGFYLCAWSAFLLQRGEEETQYFGPGTRLLVL.

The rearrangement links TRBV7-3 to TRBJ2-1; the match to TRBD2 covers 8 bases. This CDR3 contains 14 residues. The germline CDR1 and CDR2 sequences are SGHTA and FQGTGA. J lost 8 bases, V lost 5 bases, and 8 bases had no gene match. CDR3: CASSPGGGWDEQFF. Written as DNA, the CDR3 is TGTGCCAGCAGCCCCGGGGGGGGATGGGATGAGCAGTTCTTC.

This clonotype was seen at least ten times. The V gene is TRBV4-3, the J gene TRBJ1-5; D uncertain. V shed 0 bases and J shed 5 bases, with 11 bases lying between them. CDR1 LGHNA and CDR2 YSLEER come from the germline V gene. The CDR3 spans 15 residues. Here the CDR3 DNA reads TGCGCCAGCAGCCAAGATCGAGGAGGATATCAGCCCCAGCATTTT. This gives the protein CASSQDRGGYQPQHF.

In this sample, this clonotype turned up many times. The CDR3 protein is CAIRPGQQETQYF. CDR3 sequence (DNA): TGTGCCATCAGGCCGGGACAGCAAGAGACCCAGTACTTC. The J gene is TRBJ2-5, the V gene TRBV10-3; 7 nucleotides align to TRBD1. Per the germline V gene, CDR1 is ENHRY and CDR2 is SYGVKD. This CDR3 spans 13 amino acids. V lost 6 bases to trimming and J lost 2 bases; unmatched junction nucleotides: 3.

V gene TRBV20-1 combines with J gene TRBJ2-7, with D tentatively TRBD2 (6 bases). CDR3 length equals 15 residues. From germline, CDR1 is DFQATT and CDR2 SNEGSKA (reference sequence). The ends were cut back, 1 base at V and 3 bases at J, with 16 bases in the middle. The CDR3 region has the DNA TGCAGTGCTAGAGGAGAGACTAGTTCCCTCTACGAGCAGTACTTC. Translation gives CSARGETSSLYEQYF.

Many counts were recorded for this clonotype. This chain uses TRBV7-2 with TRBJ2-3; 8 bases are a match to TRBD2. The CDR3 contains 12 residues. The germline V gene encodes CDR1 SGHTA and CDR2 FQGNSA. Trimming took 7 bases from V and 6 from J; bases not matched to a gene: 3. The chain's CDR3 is CASTPGGDTQYF. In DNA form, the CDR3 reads TGTGCCAGCACCCCGGGGGGGGATACGCAGTATTTT.

The CDR3 sequence: CSARDTANTGELFF. CDR3 sequence (DNA): TGCAGTGCTAGAGACACAGCGAACACCGGGGAGCTGTTTTTT. The chain uses TRBV20-1 and TRBJ2-2; unclear D gene. Trimming took 0 bases from V and 0 from J, leaving 5 bases between them. Germline V CDR1 and CDR2: DFQATT, SNEGSKA (reference sequence). The CDR3 is made up of 14 amino acids.

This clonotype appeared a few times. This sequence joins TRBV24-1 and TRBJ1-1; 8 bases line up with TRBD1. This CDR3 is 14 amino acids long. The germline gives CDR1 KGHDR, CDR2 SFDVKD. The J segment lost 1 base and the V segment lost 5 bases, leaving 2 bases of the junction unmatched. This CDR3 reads CATSAGTGNTEAFF. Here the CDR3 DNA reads TGTGCCACCAGTGCCGGGACAGGGAACACTGAAGCTTTCTTT.

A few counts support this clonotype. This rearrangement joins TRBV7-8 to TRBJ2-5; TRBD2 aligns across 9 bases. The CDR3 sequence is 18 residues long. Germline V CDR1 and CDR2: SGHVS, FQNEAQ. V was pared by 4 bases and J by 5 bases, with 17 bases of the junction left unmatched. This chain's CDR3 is CASSSPSGRTPARETQYF. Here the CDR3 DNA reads TGTGCCAGCAGCTCCCCCAGCGGGAGGACTCCCGCTCGGGAGACCCAGTACTTC.

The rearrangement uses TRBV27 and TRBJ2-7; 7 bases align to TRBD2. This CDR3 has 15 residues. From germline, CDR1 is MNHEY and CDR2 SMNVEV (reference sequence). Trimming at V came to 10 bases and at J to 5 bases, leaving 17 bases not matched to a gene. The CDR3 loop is CATQSRGDRSHEQYF. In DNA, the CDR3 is TGTGCCACCCAGAGCCGGGGGGATCGGTCCCACGAGCAGTACTTC.

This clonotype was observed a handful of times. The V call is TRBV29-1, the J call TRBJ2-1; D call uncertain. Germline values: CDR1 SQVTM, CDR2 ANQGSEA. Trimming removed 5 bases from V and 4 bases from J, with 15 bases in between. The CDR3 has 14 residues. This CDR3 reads CSVSRKTQYNEQFF. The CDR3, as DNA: TGCAGCGTTTCGAGAAAAACCCAATACAATGAGCAGTTCTTC.

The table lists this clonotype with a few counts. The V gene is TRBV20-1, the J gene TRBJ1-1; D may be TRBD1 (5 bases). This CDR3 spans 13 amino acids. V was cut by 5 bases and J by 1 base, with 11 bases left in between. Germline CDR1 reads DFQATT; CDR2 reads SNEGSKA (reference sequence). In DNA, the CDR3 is TGCAGTGCTGTCGTGACAGAGAACACTGAAGCTTTCTTT. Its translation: CSAVVTENTEAFF.

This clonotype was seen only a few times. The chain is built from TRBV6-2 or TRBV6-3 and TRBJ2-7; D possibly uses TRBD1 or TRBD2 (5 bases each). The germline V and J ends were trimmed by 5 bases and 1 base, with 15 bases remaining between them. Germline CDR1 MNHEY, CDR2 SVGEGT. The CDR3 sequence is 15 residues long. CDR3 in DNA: TGTGCCAGCAGTAACAACCGGGACCCATCCTACGAGCAGTACTTC. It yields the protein CASSNNRDPSYEQYF.

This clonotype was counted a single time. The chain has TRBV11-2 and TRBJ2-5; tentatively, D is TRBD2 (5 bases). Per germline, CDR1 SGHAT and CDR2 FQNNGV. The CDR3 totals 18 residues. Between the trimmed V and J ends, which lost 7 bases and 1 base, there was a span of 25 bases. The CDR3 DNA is TGTGCCAGCACCCATGGGGTTAATAGCGCACACGTCCAAGAGACCCAGTACTTC. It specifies CASTHGVNSAHVQETQYF.

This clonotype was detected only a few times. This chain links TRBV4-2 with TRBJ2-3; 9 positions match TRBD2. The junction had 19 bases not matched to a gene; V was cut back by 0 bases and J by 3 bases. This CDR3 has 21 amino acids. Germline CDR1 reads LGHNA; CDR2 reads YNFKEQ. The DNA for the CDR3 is TGTGCCAGCAGCCAAGAGTGGCGGGGCGTTGGGCTAGCGGGAAGGACAGATACGCAGTATTTT. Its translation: CASSQEWRGVGLAGRTDTQYF.

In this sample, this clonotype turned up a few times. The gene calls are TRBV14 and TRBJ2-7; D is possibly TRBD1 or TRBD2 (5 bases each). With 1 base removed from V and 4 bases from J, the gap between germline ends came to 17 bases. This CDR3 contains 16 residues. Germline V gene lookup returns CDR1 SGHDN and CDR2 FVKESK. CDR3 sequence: CASSQGDRKRLYEQYF. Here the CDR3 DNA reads TGTGCCAGCAGCCAAGGGGACCGAAAGAGATTATACGAGCAGTACTTC.

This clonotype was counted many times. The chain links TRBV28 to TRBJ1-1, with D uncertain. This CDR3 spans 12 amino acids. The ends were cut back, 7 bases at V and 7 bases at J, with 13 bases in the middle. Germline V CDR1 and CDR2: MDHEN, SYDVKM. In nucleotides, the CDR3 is TGTGCCAGCATTAAGACCGAGGGTGAAGCTTTCTTT. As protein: CASIKTEGEAFF.

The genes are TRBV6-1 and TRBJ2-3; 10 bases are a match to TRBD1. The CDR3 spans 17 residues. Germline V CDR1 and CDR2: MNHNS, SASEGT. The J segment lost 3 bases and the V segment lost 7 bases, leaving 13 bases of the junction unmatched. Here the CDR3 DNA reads TGTGCCAGCATGTCCGGGACAGGGGCCTCGCTGACAGATACGCAGTATTTT. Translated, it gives CASMSGTGASLTDTQYF.

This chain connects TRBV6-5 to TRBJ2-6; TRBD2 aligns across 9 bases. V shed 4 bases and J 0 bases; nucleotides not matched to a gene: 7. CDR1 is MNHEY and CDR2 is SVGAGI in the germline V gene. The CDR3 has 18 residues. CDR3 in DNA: TGTGCCAGCAGTTGCGCTGGACTAGCGATCTCTGGGGCCAACGTCCTGACTTTC. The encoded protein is CASSCAGLAISGANVLTF.

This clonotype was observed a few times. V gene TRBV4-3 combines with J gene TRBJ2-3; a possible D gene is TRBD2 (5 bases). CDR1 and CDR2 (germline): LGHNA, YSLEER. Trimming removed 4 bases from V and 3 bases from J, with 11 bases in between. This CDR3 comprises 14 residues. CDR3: CASSPRRDTDTQYF. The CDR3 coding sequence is TGCGCCAGCAGCCCCAGACGGGATACAGATACGCAGTATTTT.

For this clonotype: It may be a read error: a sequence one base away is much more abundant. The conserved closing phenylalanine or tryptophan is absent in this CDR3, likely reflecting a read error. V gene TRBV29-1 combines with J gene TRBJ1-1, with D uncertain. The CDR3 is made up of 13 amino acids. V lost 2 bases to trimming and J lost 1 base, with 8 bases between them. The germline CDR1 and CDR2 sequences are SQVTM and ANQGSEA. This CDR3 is CSVEIQQNTEAFL. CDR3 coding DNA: TGCAGCGTTGAAATTCAGCAGAACACTGAAGCTTTCCTT.

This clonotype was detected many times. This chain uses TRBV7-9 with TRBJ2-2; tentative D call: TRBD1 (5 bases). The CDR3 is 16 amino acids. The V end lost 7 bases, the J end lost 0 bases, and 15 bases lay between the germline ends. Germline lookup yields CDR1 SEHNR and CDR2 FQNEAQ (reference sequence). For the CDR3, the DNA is TGTGCCAGCACCCAGGGTGCAGGGACGAACACCGGGGAGCTGTTTTTT. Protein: CASTQGAGTNTGELFF. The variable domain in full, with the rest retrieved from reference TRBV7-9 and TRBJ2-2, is DTGVSQNPRHKITKRGQNVTFRCDPISEHNRLYWYRQTLGQGPEFLTYFQNEAQLEKSRLLSDRFSAERPKGSFSTLEIQRTEQGDSAMYLCASTQGAGTNTGELFFGEGSRLTVL.

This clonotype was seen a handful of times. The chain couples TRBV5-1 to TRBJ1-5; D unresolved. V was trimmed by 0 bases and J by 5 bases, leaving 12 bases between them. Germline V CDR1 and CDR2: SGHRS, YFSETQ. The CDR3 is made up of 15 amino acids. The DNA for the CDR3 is TGCGCCAGCAGCTTGGGTGCTGGGGATTATCAGCCCCAGCATTTT. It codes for CASSLGAGDYQPQHF.

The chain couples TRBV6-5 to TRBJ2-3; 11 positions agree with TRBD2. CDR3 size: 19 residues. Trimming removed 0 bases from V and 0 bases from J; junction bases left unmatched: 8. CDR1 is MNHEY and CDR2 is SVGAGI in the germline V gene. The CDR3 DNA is TGTGCCAGCAGTTACTCGGGTAGCGGGGGGGCAGCTAGCACAGATACGCAGTATTTT. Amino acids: CASSYSGSGGAASTDTQYF.

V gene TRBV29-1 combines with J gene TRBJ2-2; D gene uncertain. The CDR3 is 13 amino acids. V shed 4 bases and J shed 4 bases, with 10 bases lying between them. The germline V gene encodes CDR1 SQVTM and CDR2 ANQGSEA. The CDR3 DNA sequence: TGCAGCGTTGGCAAGGGCTCCACCGGGGAGCTGTTTTTT. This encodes CSVGKGSTGELFF.

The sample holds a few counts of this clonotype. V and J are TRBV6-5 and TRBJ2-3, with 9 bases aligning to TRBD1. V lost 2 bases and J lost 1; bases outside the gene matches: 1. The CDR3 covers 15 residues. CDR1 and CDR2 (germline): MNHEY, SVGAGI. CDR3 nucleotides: TGTGCCAGCAGTTACACAGGGGGCGGCACAGATACGCAGTATTTT. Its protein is CASSYTGGGTDTQYF.

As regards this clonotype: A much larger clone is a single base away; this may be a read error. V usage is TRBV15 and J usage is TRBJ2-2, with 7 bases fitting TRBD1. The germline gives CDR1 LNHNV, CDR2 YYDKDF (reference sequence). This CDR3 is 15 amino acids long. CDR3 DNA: TGTGCCACGACCAAGACAGGGAAGAACACCGGGGAGCTGTCTTTT. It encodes CATTKTGKNTGELSF.

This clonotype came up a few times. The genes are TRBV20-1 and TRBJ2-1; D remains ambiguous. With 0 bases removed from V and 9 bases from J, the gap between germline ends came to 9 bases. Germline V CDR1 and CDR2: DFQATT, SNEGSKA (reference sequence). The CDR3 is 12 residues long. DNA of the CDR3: TGCAGTGCTAGAGAGTCGGTGCTTGAGCAGTTCTTC. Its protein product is CSARESVLEQFF.

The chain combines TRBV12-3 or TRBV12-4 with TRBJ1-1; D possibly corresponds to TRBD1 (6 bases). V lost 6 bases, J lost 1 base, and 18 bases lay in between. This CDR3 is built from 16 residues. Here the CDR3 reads CASSSGLWGRNTEAFF. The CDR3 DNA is TGTGCCAGCAGCTCTGGACTATGGGGGCGGAACACTGAAGCTTTCTTT.

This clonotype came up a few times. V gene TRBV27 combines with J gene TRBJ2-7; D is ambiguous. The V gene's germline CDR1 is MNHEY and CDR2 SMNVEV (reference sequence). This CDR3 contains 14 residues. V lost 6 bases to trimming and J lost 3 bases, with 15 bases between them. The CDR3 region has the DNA TGTGCCAGCAGCCCAGAGCGCGAACGCTACGAGCAGTACTTC. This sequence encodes CASSPERERYEQYF.